The rows below give T cell receptor beta chains drawn from one sample of a study of CD8+CD57+ T cells in acquired aplastic anemia. TCRdb re-derived calls from the reads in MiXCR, one entry per CDR3 protein. Among about 210,000 distinct CDR3 sequences listed, 61% were seen once. Sequencing was carried out using sorted CD4+, CD8+, or CD8+CD57+ T cells (not recorded which) from PBMCs. Receptors originate from a human donor in good health. CDR3s include the opening cysteine and the closing phenylalanine or tryptophan. The D gene is left open where the match is weak. Size is omitted from some rows. Given values are once, few, many or a class for expanded clones.

D gene,clone size,J gene,CDR3 length,V gene,CDR3 DNA,CDR3 protein
-,-,TRBJ1-2,11,TRBV20-1,TGCAGTGCTAGTGCAGGGTGTGGCTACACCTTC,CSASAGCGYTF
TRBD1,once,TRBJ1-2,13,TRBV5-1,TGTGCCACAGGGGCTAGCGGGACAGATGGCTACACCTTC,CATGASGTDGYTF
TRBD2,-,TRBJ2-5,16,TRBV5-1,TGCGCCAGCAGCACTAAACTAGCGGGAGGGCAAGAGACCCAGTACTTC,CASSTKLAGGQETQYF
-,-,TRBJ2-1,14,TRBV7-8,TGTGCCAGCAGCTTAGATTCAGGGTACGATGAGCAGTTCTTC,CASSLDSGYDEQFF
TRBD2,-,TRBJ2-7,14,TRBV5-4,TGTGCCAGCAGCTTCAGGACTAGCGGGGCCGAGCAGTACTTC,CASSFRTSGAEQYF
TRBD1,once,TRBJ2-3,24,TRBV29-1,TGCAGCGTCGTGGGACAGGGTGCCAGCAGTTATTCGCTCGGAGTACCCTCACTCACAGATACGCAGTATTTT,CSVVGQGASSYSLGVPSLTDTQYF
TRBD1,many,TRBJ2-7,15,TRBV4-1,TGCGCCAGCAGCCTACAGGGGAACGGTCTTTACGAGCAGTACTTC,CASSLQGNGLYEQYF
-,-,TRBJ1-1,15,TRBV11-2,TGTGCCAGCAGCTTAGAAAACGGACCAAACACTGAAGCTTTCTTT,CASSLENGPNTEAFF
-,-,TRBJ2-4,13,TRBV24-1,TGTGCCACCAACTGGGGGGCCAAAAACATTCAGTACTTC,CATNWGAKNIQYF
-,-,TRBJ2-7,12,TRBV20-1,TGCAGTGCCCGGGGACCATCCTACGAGCAGTACTTC,CSARGPSYEQYF
-,-,TRBJ1-1,13,TRBV25-1,TGTGCCAGCAGAGGAATAGCGTCAGGGGAAGCTTTCTTT,CASRGIASGEAFF
TRBD1,-,TRBJ2-7,12,TRBV5-1,TGCGCCAGCAGCCGGGACAGTAACGAGCAGTACTTC,CASSRDSNEQYF
-,once,TRBJ2-2,17,TRBV18,TGTGCCAGCTCACCATTAGCGACAGACCCTAACACCGGGGAGCTGTTTTTT,CASSPLATDPNTGELFF
-,-,TRBJ2-7,15,TRBV10-1,TGCGCCAGCAGTGAGTCGGGAGGCGCTGGGAACGAGCAGTACTTC,CASSESGGAGNEQYF
TRBD1,-,TRBJ2-7,12,TRBV12-3/TRBV12-4,TGTGCCAGCAGGCCCCCAGGGGGCGAGCAGTACTTC,CASRPPGGEQYF
-,many,TRBJ2-7,12,TRBV6-1,TGTGCCAGCTGGGACATACTCTACGAGCAGTACTTC,CASWDILYEQYF
-,-,TRBJ2-2,15,TRBV7-2,TGTGCCAGCAGCTTAAACCCGGGAAACACCGGGGAGCTGTTTTTT,CASSLNPGNTGELFF
-,-,TRBJ1-6,15,TRBV19,TGTGCCAGTAGTACAGGGAGCTCCTATAATTCACCCCTCCACTTT,CASSTGSSYNSPLHF
TRBD1,-,TRBJ2-7,15,TRBV19,TGTGCCAGTAGTATTGCCGGGACAGGGAACGTCGAGCAGTACTTC,CASSIAGTGNVEQYF
-,-,TRBJ2-7,15,TRBV9,TGTGCCACCAGTCGCCACACGCGCAGGGGGGACGAGCAGTACTTC,CATSRHTRRGDEQYF
TRBD1,few,TRBJ1-2,13,TRBV5-1,TGTGCCAGCAGCCCGGGACAGAACTATGGCTACACCTTC,CASSPGQNYGYTF
-,-,TRBJ1-1,13,TRBV25-1,TGTGCCAGCAGTGAATATCGATACACTGAAGCTTTCTTT,CASSEYRYTEAFF
TRBD2,few,TRBJ2-5,17,TRBV29-1,TGCAGCGTTGAAAGGACGAGATCGAGCGGGGGAGTGGAGACCCAGTACTTC,CSVERTRSSGGVETQYF
-,many,TRBJ2-3,16,TRBV7-8,TGTGCCAGCAGCTTAGCGGGCAGGATTCTGACAGATACGCAGTATTTT,CASSLAGRILTDTQYF
TRBD1,-,TRBJ1-1,15,TRBV24-1,TGTGCCACCAGTGATCCCGGGACAGGGGTAAATGAAGCTTTCTTT,CATSDPGTGVNEAFF
-,few,TRBJ1-6,14,TRBV15,TGTGCCACCAGCAGACCGACCTTTAATTCACCCCTCCACTTT,CATSRPTFNSPLHF
-,-,TRBJ2-1,14,TRBV25-1,TGTGCCAGCAGTGAACGGGTAGGGGGTAATGAGCAGTTCTTC,CASSERVGGNEQFF
-,-,TRBJ2-3,14,TRBV29-1,TGCAGCGTTGAAACGGGACTTGAGGCAGATACGCAGTATTTT,CSVETGLEADTQYF
-,many,TRBJ1-1,11,TRBV4-1,TGCGCCAGCAGCCAAGATCGGGGAGCTTTCTTT,CASSQDRGAFF
-,many,TRBJ2-5,16,TRBV12-3/TRBV12-4,TGTGCCAGCAGTTTTACAACGGGGACGTACCAAGAGACCCAGTACTTC,CASSFTTGTYQETQYF
TRBD2,few,TRBJ2-1,17,TRBV9,TGCGCCAGCAGTGCGAGCGTTCGGACTAGGTGGGGCAATGAGCAGTTCTTC,CASSASVRTRWGNEQFF
-,few,TRBJ1-2,14,TRBV12-3/TRBV12-4,TGTGCCAGCACCCAAGGAGGGGCGAACTATGGCTACACCTTC,CASTQGGANYGYTF
-,-,TRBJ2-1,13,TRBV5-4,TGTGCCAGCAGCTTGGCCGAGAGAAATGAGCAGTTCTTC,CASSLAERNEQFF
-,-,TRBJ2-1,11,TRBV5-1,TGCGCCAGCAGGAAAGCCAATGAGCAGTTCTTC,CASRKANEQFF
-,few,TRBJ1-5,14,TRBV29-1,TGCAGCGTTGCGACTGGGTATAGCAATCAGCCCCAGCATTTT,CSVATGYSNQPQHF
-,-,TRBJ2-1,11,TRBV6-6,TGTGCCTCCGCGAGCGCCAATGAGCAGTTCTTC,CASASANEQFF
TRBD1,-,TRBJ1-6,16,TRBV2,TGTGCCAGCACCTATGACAGGGGGCGGTGGGTTTCACCCCTCCACTTT,CASTYDRGRWVSPLHF
TRBD1,few,TRBJ2-5,14,TRBV7-9,TGTGCCAGCAAACGGGACAGGTCACAAGAGACCCAGTACTTC,CASKRDRSQETQYF
-,few,TRBJ2-5,15,TRBV9,TGTGCCAGCAGCGTAGGAGACTTTATGCAAGAGACCCAGTACTTC,CASSVGDFMQETQYF
TRBD1,many,TRBJ1-2,14,TRBV20-1,TGCAGTGCTTTAGCAGGGGGAGGAGTCGATGGCTACACCTTC,CSALAGGGVDGYTF
-,-,TRBJ2-2,15,TRBV20-1,TGCAGTGCATCTCACGGGACGGCCGACACCGGGGAGCTGTTTTTT,CSASHGTADTGELFF
TRBD2,many,TRBJ2-3,17,TRBV4-2,TGTGCCAGCAGCCAAGTTCGGTCGGGAGGACCCACAGATACGCAGTATTTT,CASSQVRSGGPTDTQYF
TRBD2,-,TRBJ2-7,16,TRBV29-1,TGCAGCGTTGAAGCTAGCGGGACAAGGGGGGCCTACGAGCAGTACTTC,CSVEASGTRGAYEQYF
TRBD2,few,TRBJ2-7,15,TRBV24-1,TGTGCCAACCTACTAGCGGGTTCGGGGGACTACGAGCAGTACTTC,CANLLAGSGDYEQYF
TRBD1,few,TRBJ2-5,14,TRBV20-1,TGCAGTGCTAGAGAGGGAACAGGGACAGCCCTGCAGTACTTC,CSAREGTGTALQYF